The 17 T cell receptor beta chains presented below share a single source sample, sequenced in a study of human T cells and chemical hapten exposure. TCRdb redid the calling of the RACE reads with MiXCR, one entry per CDR3 protein. Counted here are some 170,000 distinct CDR3 sequences, 20% to 25% occurring once; the ten biggest clones make up about 6.7%. Time point noted: patch test 1, 2 weeks after DPC sensitization. Regarding treatment: therapeutic diphenylcyclopropenone sensitization with weekly scalp DPC. The sample here was whole blood, taken in connection with sensitization to the hapten diphenylcyclopropenone (DPC). The receptors were sampled from a woman in her 50s with alopecia areata. Some clones in this sample may be carry-over from other donors' samples.

This clonotype was detected a few times. CDR3 amino acids: CASSEYAGLETQYF. The DNA of the CDR3 is TGTGCCAGCAGTGAATACGCGGGGTTGGAGACCCAGTACTTC. The chain recombines TRBV6-1 with TRBJ2-5; tentative D call: TRBD2 (6 bases). With 2 bases removed from V and 5 bases from J, the gap between germline ends came to 12 bases. Germline V CDR1 and CDR2: MNHNS, SASEGT. CDR3 length: 14 residues.

This rearrangement joins TRBV11-2 to TRBJ2-7, with 10 bases that match TRBD2. The CDR3 runs to 19 residues. V lost 4 bases, J lost 4 bases, and 19 bases stayed unmatched. Germline V CDR1 and CDR2: SGHAT, FQNNGV. As DNA, the CDR3 is TGTGCCAGCAGCTCGAGGGACCTCCCGACCGGGACTAGCGTGTACGAGCAGTACTTC. This translates into CASSSRDLPTGTSVYEQYF.

There are a few counts of this clonotype. This chain uses TRBV3-1 with TRBJ2-3, with a weak D call TRBD1 (5 bases). Trimming removed 0 bases from V and 7 bases from J, with 8 bases in between. CDR1 and CDR2 (germline): LGHDT, YNNKEL (reference sequence). The length of the CDR3 is 13 residues. The chain's CDR3 is CASSQDSGNTQYF. The CDR3 region has the DNA TGTGCCAGCAGCCAAGATTCAGGGAATACGCAGTATTTT.

This chain uses TRBV20-1 with TRBJ2-7, with D possibly TRBD2 on 5 matching bases. Between the trimmed V and J ends, which lost 0 bases and 3 bases, there was a span of 9 bases. Germline assignment: CDR1 DFQATT and CDR2 SNEGSKA (reference sequence). The CDR3 loop spans 13 amino acids. The CDR3 region is CSAREGLLYEQYF. As DNA, the CDR3 is TGCAGTGCTAGAGAAGGACTGCTCTACGAGCAGTACTTC.

V is TRBV19 and J is TRBJ2-1; D remains unclear. The CDR3 spans 14 residues. Trimming took 5 bases from V and 4 from J, leaving 12 bases between them. Germline V gene lookup returns CDR1 LNHDA and CDR2 SQIVND (reference sequence). CDR3 sequence: CASSRSPSYNEQFF. The CDR3 bases are TGTGCCAGTAGTCGGTCTCCCTCATACAATGAGCAGTTCTTC.

The rearrangement links TRBV5-1 to TRBJ1-1; TRBD1 agrees at 9 bases. The CDR3 is 14 residues long. V gave up 6 bases and J gave up 4 bases; unmatched junction bases: 7. CDR1 SGHRS and CDR2 YFSETQ come from the germline V gene. The CDR3 loop reads CASTWDRVTTEAFF. In DNA, the CDR3 is TGCGCCAGCACTTGGGACAGGGTTACCACTGAAGCTTTCTTT.

This clonotype was counted only a few times. This rearrangement joins TRBV18 to TRBJ1-2; no firm D call. Germline assignment: CDR1 KGHSH and CDR2 LQKENI. The germline V and J ends were trimmed by 3 bases and 0 bases, with 11 bases remaining between them. This CDR3 contains 15 residues. This chain's CDR3 is CASSPPTIANYGYTF. CDR3 bases: TGTGCCAGCTCACCGCCGACAATAGCTAACTATGGCTACACCTTC.

The CDR3 is CASWTNGSSYEQYF. The DNA for the CDR3 is TGTGCCAGCTGGACTAACGGAAGCTCCTACGAGCAGTACTTC. The rearrangement links TRBV27 to TRBJ2-7, with D possibly matching TRBD2 (6 bases). Germline CDR1 reads MNHEY; CDR2 reads SMNVEV (reference sequence). The V end was cut by 8 bases, the J end by 0 bases, with 14 bases between. The CDR3 is 14 amino acids.

This clonotype has just a few counts. The chain links TRBV14 to TRBJ1-3, with D unresolved. Trimming pared 0 bases from V and 0 bases from J, leaving 3 bases between. This CDR3 has 14 amino acids. In germline, CDR1 is SGHDN, CDR2 FVKESK. CDR3 DNA: TGTGCCAGCAGCCAAGAACTCTCTGGAAACACCATATATTTT. This codes for CASSQELSGNTIYF.

This clonotype occurred a few times. The rearrangement links TRBV20-1 to TRBJ2-1, with 9 bases aligning to TRBD1. This CDR3 has 14 amino acids. Germline V lookup: CDR1 DFQATT, CDR2 SNEGSKA (reference sequence). With V trimmed by 2 bases and J by 8 bases, 7 bases remained unmatched. The CDR3 reads CSARRWDRVHEQFF. CDR3 in DNA: TGCAGTGCTAGAAGGTGGGACAGGGTCCATGAGCAGTTCTTC.

The gene calls are TRBV29-1 and TRBJ1-1; D may be TRBD1 (5 bases). The V gene's germline CDR1 is SQVTM and CDR2 ANQGSEA. The CDR3 loop spans 12 amino acids. The V end lost 2 bases, the J end lost 7 bases, and 11 bases lay between the germline ends. CDR3 sequence reads: CSVEQGIGEAFF. The CDR3 DNA follows: TGCAGCGTTGAACAGGGTATTGGTGAAGCTTTCTTT.

The chain uses TRBV6-5 and TRBJ1-3; a weak D match, TRBD1 (5 bases). CDR1 and CDR2 from the germline V gene are MNHEY and SVGAGI. There are 13 residues in the CDR3. Trimming cost V 10 bases and J 2 bases, with 12 bases left between them. The CDR3 protein is CATRSGTGNTIYF. DNA for the CDR3: TGTGCCACCCGATCAGGGACTGGAAACACCATATATTTT.

The chain combines TRBV11-2 with TRBJ1-1; D not certain. The CDR3 length is 12 residues. The V gene's germline CDR1 is SGHAT and CDR2 FQNNGV. V was pared by 1 base and J by 10 bases, with 10 bases between. The CDR3 sequence is CASSLGGVTAFF. CDR3 DNA: TGTGCCAGCAGCTTAGGAGGAGTGACAGCTTTCTTT.

The table lists this clonotype with a few counts. The genes are TRBV5-5 and TRBJ2-1; no clear D gene. Germline V lookup: CDR1 SGHKS, CDR2 YYEKEE (reference sequence). CDR3 length: 15 amino acids. V was cut by 2 bases and J by 0 bases, with 9 bases left in between. The CDR3 loop is CASSLLALSYNEQFF. The CDR3 region has the DNA TGTGCCAGCAGCTTATTAGCCCTCTCCTACAATGAGCAGTTCTTC.

This clonotype occurred a few times. The chain has TRBV29-1 and TRBJ2-2; no clear D gene. The CDR3 covers 13 residues. V was pared by 3 bases and J by 5 bases, with 10 bases between. CDR1 is SQVTM, CDR2 ANQGSEA, per germline. This CDR3 reads CSVDPIGTGELFF. CDR3 in DNA: TGCAGCGTTGATCCCATTGGGACCGGGGAGCTGTTTTTT.

This chain links TRBV6-6 with TRBJ1-5; no clear D gene. V was trimmed by 3 bases and J by 1 base, leaving 7 bases between them. The CDR3 covers 14 residues. Germline CDR1 MNHNY, CDR2 SVGAGI (reference sequence). CDR3 region: CASSYGSSNQPQHF. DNA for the CDR3: TGTGCCAGCAGTTATGGATCGAGCAATCAGCCCCAGCATTTT.

The genes are TRBV9 and TRBJ2-5; a weak D match, TRBD2 (6 bases). The CDR3 runs 14 residues. Trimming removed 0 bases at V and 5 bases at J, with 11 bases between. Germline V gene lookup returns CDR1 SGDLS and CDR2 YYNGEE. The CDR3 protein is CASSVDSGRETQYF. The CDR3 region has the DNA TGTGCCAGCAGCGTAGATTCAGGGAGGGAGACCCAGTACTTC.